The sequence of this T cell receptor (beta chain) was determined in a study of blood T cells in healthy people across ages. Findings of the study overall: Strong correlation existed between TCR beta diversity and naive T cell percentage.

A sample-barcoded 5' primer and a J-beta primer mix were used in a second PCR of about 6 to 12 cycles. TCRdb recomputed calls from the 5' RACE reads with MiXCR, one row per CDR3 protein. This sample carries roughly 1.5 million distinct CDR3 sequences, less than 45% of them seen once, and the ten largest clones take under 5%. This clonotype was seen a handful of times. Its antigen is currently unknown. Between the trimmed V and J ends, which lost 0 bases and 8 bases, there was a span of 9 bases. Germline lookup yields CDR1 SGHTA and CDR2 FQGNSA. The CDR3 is 13 amino acids. The sample taken for sequencing was blood. V gene TRBV7-2 combines with J gene TRBJ2-3; TRBD2 might be the D (5 bases). The source is a woman aged 18-35 years in good health. CDR3 sequence reads: CASSLAIEGTQYF. CDR3 coding DNA: TGTGCCAGCAGCTTAGCGATAGAGGGTACGCAGTATTTT.